A single T cell receptor beta chain is shown here with its context. The sample belongs to a study of blood T cell repertoires in COVID-19. V shed 5 bases and J shed 7 bases, with 15 bases lying between them. CDR3 length: 14 residues. Germline values: CDR1 MDHEN, CDR2 SYDVKM. Measured with immunoSEQ multiplex PCR; TCRdb has only the in-frame clones, and not every one. The repertoire includes over 100,000 clones, approximately 80% of them detected once, and over 7.5% sits in the top ten. The chain links TRBV28 to TRBJ1-5; D call uncertain. This TCR derives from a woman aged 55-69 years with active or convalescent COVID-19. The sequencing sample was made of peripheral blood. The CDR3 sequence is CASSISGRSQPQHF. The CDR3 DNA sequence: TGTGCCAGCAGTATTTCGGGGAGAAGCCAGCCCCAGCATTTT.